What follows is one TCR beta chain and its context. The sample originates from a study of regulatory and conventional T cells in RAG deficiency. Generated by immunoSEQ multiplex PCR, the TCRdb table keeps only in-frame clones and is missing some. The sample shows roughly 30,000 clones, under 95% of them seen only once. Germline CDR1 MNHEY, CDR2 SMNVEV (reference sequence). V shed 3 bases, J shed 2 bases, and the junction held 1 base outside the gene matches. There are 13 residues in the CDR3. Genomic DNA came from blood regulatory T cells gated CD4+ CD25-high CD127-low. This sample was shared with a second study, whose subject was regulatory T cells. That report adds: Primers: 52 TRBV forward and 13 TRBJ reverse.

Sequences were obtained from Tregs sorted from blood. The chain has TRBV27 and TRBJ2-7, with 7 bases fitting TRBD1. The receptor's source is a human donor in good health. The CDR3 DNA sequence: TGTGCCAGCAGTTTGACAGGGACCTACGAGCAGTACTTC. It specifies CASSLTGTYEQYF.